This TCR beta chain stems from a study of T cells after yellow fever vaccination. Per the germline V gene, CDR1 is SGHTA and CDR2 is FQGNSA. V lost 1 base, J lost 6 bases, and 7 bases lay in between. The CDR3 loop spans 12 amino acids. TCRdb analysed the 5' RACE reads with MiXCR anew, one entry per CDR3 protein. The repertoire holds more than 300,000 distinct CDR3 sequences, with approximately 11% as singletons. The sample in question was CD4+ T cells sorted from PBMCs, obtained 45 days after the yellow fever booster vaccination. The chain has TRBV7-2 and TRBJ2-7; no firm D call. The receptor was derived from a man aged 18 to 29 who received the YFV17D yellow fever vaccine. Here the CDR3 DNA reads TGTGCCAGCAGCTTAGTCAAGAGCGAGCAGTACTTC. Its translation is CASSLVKSEQYF.